This record concerns one T cell receptor beta chain sequence. What it binds is unknown. CDR1 is MNHEY and CDR2 is SVGAGI in the germline V gene. This CDR3 has 13 amino acids. Trimming took 8 bases from V and 11 from J; bases not matched to a gene: 13. These data originate in a study of graft-versus-host responses after intestinal transplantation. Assay: immunoSEQ multiplex PCR; the TCRdb copy retains only in-frame clones and omits some. The sample lists some 96,000 clones, about 90% seen once, with about 0.95% in the top ten. The genes are TRBV6-5 and TRBJ2-7; TRBD1 agrees at 9 bases. The TCR was taken from a human donor who was the organ donor for an intestinal transplant. Sequenced here: unstimulated CD4+ T cells sorted from spleen or lymph node cells, sampled before transplant. The CDR3 DNA is TGTGCCAGCCGGACCGGGACAGGGCCGCCAGAGTACTTC. Translated: CASRTGTGPPEYF.